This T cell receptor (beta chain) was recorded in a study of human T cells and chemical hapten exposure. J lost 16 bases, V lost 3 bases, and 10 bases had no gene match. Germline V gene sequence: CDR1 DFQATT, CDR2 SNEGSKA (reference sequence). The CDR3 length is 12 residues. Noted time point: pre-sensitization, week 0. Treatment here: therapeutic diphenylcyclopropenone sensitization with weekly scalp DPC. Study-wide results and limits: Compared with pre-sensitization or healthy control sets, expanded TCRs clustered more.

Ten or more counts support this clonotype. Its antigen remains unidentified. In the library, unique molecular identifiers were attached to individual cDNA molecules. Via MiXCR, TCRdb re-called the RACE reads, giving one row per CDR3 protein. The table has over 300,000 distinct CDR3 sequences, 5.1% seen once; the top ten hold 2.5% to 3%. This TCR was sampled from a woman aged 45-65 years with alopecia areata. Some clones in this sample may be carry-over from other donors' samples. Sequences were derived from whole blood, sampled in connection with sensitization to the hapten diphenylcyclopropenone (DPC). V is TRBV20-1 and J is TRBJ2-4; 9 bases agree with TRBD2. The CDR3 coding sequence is TGCAGTGCTAGGTTTTCGAGCGGGAGGTCATACTTC. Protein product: CSARFSSGRSYF.